The 13 T cell receptor beta chains below come from one sample, sequenced in a study of metastatic and nonmetastatic thyroid tumors. TCRdb re-clonotyped the PCR reads through MiXCR. The sample includes 20,000 to 25,000 clones, 9.5% to 15% of them seen just once. Nobody among the patients had been given any treatment before thyroid surgery. The specimen sequenced was blood. These receptors were collected from a male donor with papillary thyroid cancer or a benign thyroid nodule (not recorded which). Some clones in this sample may be carry-over from other donors' samples.

The chain couples TRBV7-8 to TRBJ2-7; D unresolved. The germline gives CDR1 SGHVS, CDR2 FQNEAQ. This CDR3 region has 16 residues. V shed 8 bases and J shed 5 bases, with 25 bases lying between them. CDR3 in DNA: TGTGCCAGCGTCTTAGGTGGCGACTTCTCCTACAACGAGCAGTACTTC. Translation gives CASVLGGDFSYNEQYF.

This clone was detected ten times or more. The chain joins TRBV19 to TRBJ2-7; a possible D gene is TRBD1 (6 bases). Trimming took 6 bases from V and 0 from J, leaving 12 bases between them. Germline V CDR1 and CDR2: LNHDA, SQIVND (reference sequence). This CDR3 comprises 14 residues. The CDR3 DNA follows: TGTGCCAGTAGCCGGGACATCCTCTCCTACGAGCAGTACTTC. Translating it yields CASSRDILSYEQYF.

This clone was recorded a few times. This sequence joins TRBV5-4 and TRBJ1-1; unclear D gene. This CDR3 has 14 residues. V was clipped by 3 bases and J by 1 base, with 10 bases between them. Germline V lookup: CDR1 SGHNT, CDR2 YYREEE (reference sequence). CDR3 sequence reads: CASSSEPWNTEAFF. The CDR3 nucleotides read TGTGCCAGCAGCTCGGAACCGTGGAACACTGAAGCTTTCTTT.

This rearrangement joins TRBV7-2 to TRBJ1-1, with 8 bases identical to TRBD1. CDR3 length equals 13 residues. The V and J ends lost 5 bases and 7 bases, in that order; junction bases with no gene match: 6. Per germline, CDR1 SGHTA and CDR2 FQGNSA. CDR3: CASSVGQGGEAFF. CDR3 DNA: TGTGCCAGCAGCGTTGGACAGGGCGGTGAAGCTTTCTTT.

J is TRBJ2-3 and V is TRBV12-3 or TRBV12-4; D is unresolved. The CDR3 contains 12 residues. The V end was cut by 3 bases, the J end by 5 bases, with 6 bases between. The CDR3 region has the DNA TGTGCCAGCAGTTTTTCTCAAGATACGCAGTATTTT. Translating gives CASSFSQDTQYF.

This clone is classed as medium-sized. The chain combines TRBV12-3 or TRBV12-4 with TRBJ2-2, with TRBD1 matching over 7 bases. Trimming took 2 bases from V and 4 from J; bases not matched to a gene: 4. There are 15 residues in the CDR3. The CDR3 region has the DNA TGTGCCAGCAGTTTAAGACAGGGCACCACCGGGGAGCTGTTTTTT. It encodes CASSLRQGTTGELFF.

In its sample, this clone was seen many times. The chain employs TRBV28 and TRBJ1-1; D is unresolved. This CDR3 has 14 amino acids. Trimming removed 1 base from V and 5 bases from J, with 11 bases in between. Germline CDR1 is MDHEN and CDR2 is SYDVKM. The CDR3 coding sequence is TGTGCCAGCAGTTTATACGGGGTAGGGACTGAAGCTTTCTTT. Its translation: CASSLYGVGTEAFF.

The table lists this clone with many counts. V gene TRBV27 combines with J gene TRBJ1-3; 8 bases fit TRBD1. Looked up from germline, CDR1 is MNHEY and CDR2 is SMNVEV (reference sequence). CDR3 length: 17 amino acids. The J segment lost 0 bases and the V segment lost 2 bases, leaving 6 bases of the junction unmatched. This CDR3 reads CASSLRAGGDSGNTIYF. CDR3 in DNA: TGTGCCAGCAGTTTAAGGGCAGGGGGCGACTCTGGAAACACCATATATTTT.

This clone occurred many times. The chain uses TRBV11-2 and TRBJ1-1, with a tentative D call TRBD1 (5 bases). V lost 4 bases and J lost 4, with 22 bases in between. The CDR3 extends over 17 amino acids. The V gene's germline CDR1 is SGHAT and CDR2 FQNNGV. CDR3 sequence reads: CASSSGWLGGGGTEAFF. CDR3 nucleotide sequence: TGTGCCAGCAGCTCAGGGTGGCTTGGGGGAGGAGGCACTGAAGCTTTCTTT.

Judged by abundance, this clone is medium-sized. CDR3 protein: CASSFGRTPYEQYF. The DNA for the CDR3 is TGTGCCAGCAGTTTCGGCAGGACCCCCTACGAGCAGTACTTC. The chain couples TRBV12-3 or TRBV12-4 to TRBJ2-7; D unclear. V dropped 3 bases and J dropped 2 bases, with 11 bases sitting between them. This CDR3 spans 14 amino acids.

The gene calls are TRBV5-1 and TRBJ2-7; 11 nucleotides agree with TRBD2. CDR3 length: 17 residues. J lost 9 bases, V lost 4 bases, and 18 bases had no gene match. The germline V gene encodes CDR1 SGHRS and CDR2 YFSETQ. CDR3 DNA sequence: TGCGCCAGCAGCCCTAAGATACTAGCGGGAGATGTCTCGGGGCAGTACTTC. Its protein is CASSPKILAGDVSGQYF.

This rearrangement joins TRBV4-1 to TRBJ2-7, with unresolved D. Trimming left V 0 bases short and J 4 bases short, with 16 bases between. The germline V gene encodes CDR1 MGHRA and CDR2 YSYEKL. This CDR3 is 16 amino acids long. The CDR3 region is CASSQDVEIARYEQYF. For the CDR3, the DNA is TGCGCCAGCAGCCAAGATGTGGAAATAGCAAGGTACGAGCAGTACTTC.

V usage is TRBV7-6 and J usage is TRBJ1-1; weak D call: TRBD1 (6 bases). CDR1 is SGHVS, CDR2 FNYEAQ, per germline. With 1 base removed from V and 11 bases from J, the gap between germline ends came to 14 bases. CDR3 length: 13 amino acids. The CDR3 nucleotides are TGTGCCAGCAGCTTAGATGGGGGCGCGGGGGCTTTCTTT. Encoded protein: CASSLDGGAGAFF.